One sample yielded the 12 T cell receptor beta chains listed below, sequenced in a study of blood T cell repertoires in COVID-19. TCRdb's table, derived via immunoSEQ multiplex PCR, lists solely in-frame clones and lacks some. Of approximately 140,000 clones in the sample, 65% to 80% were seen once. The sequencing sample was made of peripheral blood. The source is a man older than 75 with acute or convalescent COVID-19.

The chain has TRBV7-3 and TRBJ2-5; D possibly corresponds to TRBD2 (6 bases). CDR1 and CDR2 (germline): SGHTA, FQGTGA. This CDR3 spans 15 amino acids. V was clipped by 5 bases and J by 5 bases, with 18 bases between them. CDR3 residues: CASSPSGLRGETQYF. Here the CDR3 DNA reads TGTGCCAGCAGCCCATCGGGACTCCGCGGGGAGACCCAGTACTTC.

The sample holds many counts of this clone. Written as DNA, the CDR3 is TGTGCCAGCAGCAGCCTCGGGACAGGGCAGTTCTTC. Its translation: CASSSLGTGQFF. The genes are TRBV7-6 and TRBJ2-1, with 8 positions matching TRBD1. The trim removed 5 bases at V and 12 bases at J, leaving 6 bases unmatched. The CDR3 sequence is 12 residues long. Germline CDR1 is SGHVS and CDR2 is FNYEAQ.

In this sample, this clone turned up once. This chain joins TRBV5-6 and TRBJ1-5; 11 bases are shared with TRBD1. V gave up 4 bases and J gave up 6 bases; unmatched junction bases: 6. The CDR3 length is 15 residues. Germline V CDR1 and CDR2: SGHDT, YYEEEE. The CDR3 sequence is CASSLRTGGIQPQHF. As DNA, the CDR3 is TGTGCCAGCAGCCTACGGACAGGGGGCATTCAGCCCCAGCATTTT.

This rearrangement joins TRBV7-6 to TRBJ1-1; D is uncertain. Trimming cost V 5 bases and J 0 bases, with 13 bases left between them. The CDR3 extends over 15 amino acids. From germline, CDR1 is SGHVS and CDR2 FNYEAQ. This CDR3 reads CASSTDSALNTEAFF. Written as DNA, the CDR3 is TGTGCCAGCAGCACCGACTCAGCTTTGAACACTGAAGCTTTCTTT.

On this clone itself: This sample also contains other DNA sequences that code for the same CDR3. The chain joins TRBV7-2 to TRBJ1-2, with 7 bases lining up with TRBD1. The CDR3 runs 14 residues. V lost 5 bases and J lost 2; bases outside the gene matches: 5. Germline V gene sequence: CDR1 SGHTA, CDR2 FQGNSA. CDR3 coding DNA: TGTGCCAGCAGCCCAGGACAGGCAAACTATGGCTACACCTTC. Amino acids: CASSPGQANYGYTF.

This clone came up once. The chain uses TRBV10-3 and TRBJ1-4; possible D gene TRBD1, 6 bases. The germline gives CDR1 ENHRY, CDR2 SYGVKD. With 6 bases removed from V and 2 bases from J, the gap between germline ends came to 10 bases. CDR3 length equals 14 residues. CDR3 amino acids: CAISRDTTNEKLFF. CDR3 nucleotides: TGTGCCATCAGCCGGGACACTACTAATGAAAAACTGTTTTTT.

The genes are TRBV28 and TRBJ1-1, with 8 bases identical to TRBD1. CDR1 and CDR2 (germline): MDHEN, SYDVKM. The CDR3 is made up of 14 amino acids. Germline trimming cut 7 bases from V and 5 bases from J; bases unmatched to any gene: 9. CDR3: CASILSRDRTEAFF. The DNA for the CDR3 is TGTGCCAGCATCCTTTCCCGGGACAGGACTGAAGCTTTCTTT.

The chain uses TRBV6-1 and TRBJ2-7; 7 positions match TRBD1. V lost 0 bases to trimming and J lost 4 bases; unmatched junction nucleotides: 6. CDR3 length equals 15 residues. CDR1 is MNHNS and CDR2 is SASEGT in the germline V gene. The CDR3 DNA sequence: TGTGCCAGCAGTGAAGCTTTACAGGGGCTGTACGAGCAGTACTTC. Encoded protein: CASSEALQGLYEQYF.

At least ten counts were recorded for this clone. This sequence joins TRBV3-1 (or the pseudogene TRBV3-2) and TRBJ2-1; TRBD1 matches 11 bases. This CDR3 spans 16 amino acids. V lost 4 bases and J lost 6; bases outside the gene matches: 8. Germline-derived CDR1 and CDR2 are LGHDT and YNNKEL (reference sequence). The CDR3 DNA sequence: TGTGCCAGCAGCCCCAGAACCGGGACAGGGGGCAATGAGCAGTTCTTC. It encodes CASSPRTGTGGNEQFF.

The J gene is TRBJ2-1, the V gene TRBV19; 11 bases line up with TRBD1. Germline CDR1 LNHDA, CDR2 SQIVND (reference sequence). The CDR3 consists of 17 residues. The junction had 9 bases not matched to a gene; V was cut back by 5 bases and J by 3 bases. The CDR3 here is CASSPARTGGFYNEQFF. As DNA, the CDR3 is TGTGCCAGTAGTCCGGCTCGGACAGGGGGCTTCTACAATGAGCAGTTCTTC.

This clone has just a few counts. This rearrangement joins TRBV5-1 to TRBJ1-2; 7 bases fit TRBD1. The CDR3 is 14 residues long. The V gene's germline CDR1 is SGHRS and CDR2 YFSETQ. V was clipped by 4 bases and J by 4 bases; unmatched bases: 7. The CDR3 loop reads CASSTGQELYGYTF. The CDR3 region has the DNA TGCGCCAGCAGCACTGGACAGGAGCTCTATGGCTACACCTTC.

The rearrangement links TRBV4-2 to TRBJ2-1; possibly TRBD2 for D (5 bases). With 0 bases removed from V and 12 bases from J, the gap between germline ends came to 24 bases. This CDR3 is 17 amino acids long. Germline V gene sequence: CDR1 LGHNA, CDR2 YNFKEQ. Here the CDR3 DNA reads TGTGCCAGCAGCCAAGACGTGCTACGAATAGGTGGGCGGGCGCAGTTCTTC. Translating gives CASSQDVLRIGGRAQFF.